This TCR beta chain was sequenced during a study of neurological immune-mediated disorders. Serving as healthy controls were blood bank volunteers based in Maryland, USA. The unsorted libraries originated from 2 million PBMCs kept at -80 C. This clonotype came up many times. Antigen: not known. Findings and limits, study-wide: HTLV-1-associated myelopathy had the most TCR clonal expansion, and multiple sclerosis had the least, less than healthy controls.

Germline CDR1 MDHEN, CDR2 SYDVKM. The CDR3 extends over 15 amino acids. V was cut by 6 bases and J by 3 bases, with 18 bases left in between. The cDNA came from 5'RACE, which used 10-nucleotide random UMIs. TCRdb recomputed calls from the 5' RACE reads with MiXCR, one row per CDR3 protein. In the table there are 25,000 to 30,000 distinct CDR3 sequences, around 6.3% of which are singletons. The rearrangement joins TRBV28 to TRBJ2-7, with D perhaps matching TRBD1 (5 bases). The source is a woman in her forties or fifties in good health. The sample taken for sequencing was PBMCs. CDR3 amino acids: CASRPQESRIYEQYF. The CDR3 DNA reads TGTGCCAGCAGACCACAGGAGTCTCGCATCTACGAGCAGTACTTC.